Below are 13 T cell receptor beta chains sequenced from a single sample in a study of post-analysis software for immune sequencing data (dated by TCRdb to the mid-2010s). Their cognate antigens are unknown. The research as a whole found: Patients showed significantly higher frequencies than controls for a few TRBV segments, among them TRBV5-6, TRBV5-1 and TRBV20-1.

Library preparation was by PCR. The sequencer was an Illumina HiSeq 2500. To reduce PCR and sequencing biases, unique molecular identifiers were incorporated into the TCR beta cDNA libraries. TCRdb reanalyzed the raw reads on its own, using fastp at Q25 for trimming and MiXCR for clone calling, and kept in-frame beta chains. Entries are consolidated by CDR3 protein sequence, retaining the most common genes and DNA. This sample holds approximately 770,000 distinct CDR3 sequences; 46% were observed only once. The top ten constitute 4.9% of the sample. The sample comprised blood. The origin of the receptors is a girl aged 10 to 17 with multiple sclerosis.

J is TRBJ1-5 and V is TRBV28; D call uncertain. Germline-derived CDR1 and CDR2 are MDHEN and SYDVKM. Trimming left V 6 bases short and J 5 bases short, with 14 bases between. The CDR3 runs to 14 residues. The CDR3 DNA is TGTGCCAGCAGCGATGCAATTTTTTATCAGCCCCAGCATTTT. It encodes CASSDAIFYQPQHF.

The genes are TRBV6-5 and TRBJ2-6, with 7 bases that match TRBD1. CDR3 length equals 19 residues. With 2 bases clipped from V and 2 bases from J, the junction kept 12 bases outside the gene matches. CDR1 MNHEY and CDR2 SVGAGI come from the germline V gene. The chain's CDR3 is CASSYHVDRVVAGANVLTF. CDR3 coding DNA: TGTGCCAGCAGTTACCATGTAGACAGGGTAGTAGCTGGGGCCAACGTCCTGACTTTC.

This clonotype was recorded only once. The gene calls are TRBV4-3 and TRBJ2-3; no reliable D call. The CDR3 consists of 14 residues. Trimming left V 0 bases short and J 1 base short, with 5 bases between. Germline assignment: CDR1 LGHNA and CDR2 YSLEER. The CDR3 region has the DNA TGCGCCAGCAGCCAAGACGCTGGCACAGATACGCAGTATTTT. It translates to CASSQDAGTDTQYF.

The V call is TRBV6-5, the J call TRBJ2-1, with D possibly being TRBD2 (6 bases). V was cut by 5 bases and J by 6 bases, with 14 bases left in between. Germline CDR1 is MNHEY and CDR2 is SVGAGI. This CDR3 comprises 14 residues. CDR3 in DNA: TGTGCCAGCAGTCCTTTTAGCGGTTTCAATGAGCAGTTCTTC. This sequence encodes CASSPFSGFNEQFF.

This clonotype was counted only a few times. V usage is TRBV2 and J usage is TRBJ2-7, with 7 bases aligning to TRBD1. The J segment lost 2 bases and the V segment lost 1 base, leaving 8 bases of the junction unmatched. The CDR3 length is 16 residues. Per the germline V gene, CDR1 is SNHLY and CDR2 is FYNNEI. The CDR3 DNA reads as TGTGCCAGCAGTGAAGGTTTGGGACAGTCCCCCTACGAGCAGTACTTC. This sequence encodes CASSEGLGQSPYEQYF.

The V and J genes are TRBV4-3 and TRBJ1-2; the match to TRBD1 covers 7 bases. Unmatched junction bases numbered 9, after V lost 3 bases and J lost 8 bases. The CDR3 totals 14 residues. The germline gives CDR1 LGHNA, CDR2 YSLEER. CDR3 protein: CASSQATGVRGYTF. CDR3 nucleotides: TGCGCCAGCAGCCAGGCTACAGGGGTGCGAGGCTACACCTTC.

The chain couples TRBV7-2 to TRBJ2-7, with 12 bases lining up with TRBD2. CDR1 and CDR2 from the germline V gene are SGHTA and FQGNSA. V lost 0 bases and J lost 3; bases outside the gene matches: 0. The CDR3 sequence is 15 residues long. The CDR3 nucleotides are TGTGCCAGCAGCTTAGCACTAGCGGGAGGCTACGAGCAGTACTTC. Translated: CASSLALAGGYEQYF.

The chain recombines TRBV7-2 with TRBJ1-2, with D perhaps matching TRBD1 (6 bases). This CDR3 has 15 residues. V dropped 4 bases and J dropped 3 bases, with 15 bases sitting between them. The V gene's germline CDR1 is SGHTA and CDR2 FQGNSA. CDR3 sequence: CASSSTDSLYYGYTF. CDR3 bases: TGTGCCAGCAGCTCGACGGACAGCCTTTACTATGGCTACACCTTC. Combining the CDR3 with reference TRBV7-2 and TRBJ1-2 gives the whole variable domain GAGVSQSPSNKVTEKGKDVELRCDPISGHTALYWYRQSLGQGLEFLIYFQGNSAPDKSGLPSDRFSAERTGGSVSTLTIQRTQQEDSAVYLCASSSTDSLYYGYTFGSGTRLTVV.

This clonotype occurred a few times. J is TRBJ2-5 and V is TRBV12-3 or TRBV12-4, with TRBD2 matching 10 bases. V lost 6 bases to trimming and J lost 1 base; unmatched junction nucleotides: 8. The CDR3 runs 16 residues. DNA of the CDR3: TGTGCCAGCAGCACCGGGACTAGCGTCCGCCAAGAGACCCAGTACTTC. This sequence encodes CASSTGTSVRQETQYF.

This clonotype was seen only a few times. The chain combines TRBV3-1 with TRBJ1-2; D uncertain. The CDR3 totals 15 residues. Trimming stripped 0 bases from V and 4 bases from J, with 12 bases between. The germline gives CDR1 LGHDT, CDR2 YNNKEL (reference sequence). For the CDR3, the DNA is TGTGCCAGCAGCCAAGAAGGCAGCCCTCTCTATGGCTACACCTTC. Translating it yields CASSQEGSPLYGYTF.

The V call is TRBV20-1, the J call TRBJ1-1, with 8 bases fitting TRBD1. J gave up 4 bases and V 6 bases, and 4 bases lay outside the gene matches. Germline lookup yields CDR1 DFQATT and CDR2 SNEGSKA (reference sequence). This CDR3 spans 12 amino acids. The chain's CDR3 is CSATDRGTEAFF. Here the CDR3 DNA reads TGCAGTGCCACTGACAGGGGCACTGAAGCTTTCTTT.

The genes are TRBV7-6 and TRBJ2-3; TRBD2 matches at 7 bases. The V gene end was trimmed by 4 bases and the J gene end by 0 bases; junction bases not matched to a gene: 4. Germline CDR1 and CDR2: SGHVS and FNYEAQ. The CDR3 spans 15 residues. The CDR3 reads CASSWTTSSTDTQYF. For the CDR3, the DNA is TGTGCCAGCAGCTGGACGACTAGCAGCACAGATACGCAGTATTTT.

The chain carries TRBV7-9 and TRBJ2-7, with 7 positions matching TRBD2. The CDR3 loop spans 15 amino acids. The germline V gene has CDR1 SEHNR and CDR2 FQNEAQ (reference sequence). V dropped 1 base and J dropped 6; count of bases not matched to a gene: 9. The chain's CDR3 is CASSLGGGAGGEQYF. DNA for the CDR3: TGTGCCAGCAGCTTAGGGGGAGGGGCTGGCGGCGAGCAGTACTTC.